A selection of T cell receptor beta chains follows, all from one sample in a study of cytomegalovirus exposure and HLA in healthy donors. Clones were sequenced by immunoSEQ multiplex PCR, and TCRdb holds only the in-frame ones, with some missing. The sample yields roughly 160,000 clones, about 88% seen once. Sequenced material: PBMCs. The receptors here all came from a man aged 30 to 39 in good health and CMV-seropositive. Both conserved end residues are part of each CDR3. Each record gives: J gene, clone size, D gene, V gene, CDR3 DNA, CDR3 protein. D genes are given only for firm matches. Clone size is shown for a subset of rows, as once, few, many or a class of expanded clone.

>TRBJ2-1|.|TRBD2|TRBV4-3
TGCGCCAGCAGCCAAGATCGGGACTACTTAGTAGGAGGTGAGCAGTTCTTC
CASSQDRDYLVGGEQFF
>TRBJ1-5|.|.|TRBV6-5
TGTGCCAGCACAGGGTTAGGCAATCAGCCCCAGCATTTT
CASTGLGNQPQHF
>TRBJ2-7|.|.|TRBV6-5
TGTGCCAGCTCAAGGACAGTTCACCACGAGCAGTACTTC
CASSRTVHHEQYF
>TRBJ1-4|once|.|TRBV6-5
TGTGCCAGCAGCCTGACAGCTAATGAAAAACTGTTTTTT
CASSLTANEKLFF
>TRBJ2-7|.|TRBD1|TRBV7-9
TGTTCCAGCAGCTTAGTCGGGACAGGGTGGTTCCACGAGCAGTACTTC
CSSSLVGTGWFHEQYF
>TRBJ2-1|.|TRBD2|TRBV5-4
TGTGCCAGCAGTTGGGGACTAGCGGGGAGTGGCTCCTACAATGAGCAGTTCTTC
CASSWGLAGSGSYNEQFF
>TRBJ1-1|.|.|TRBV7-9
TGTGCCTCTCCCACACCAGGGGCTGAAGCTTTCTTT
CASPTPGAEAFF
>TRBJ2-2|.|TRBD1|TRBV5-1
TGCGCCAGCAGCTTGGAGTCCGGGACAGGGATTCCCGGGGAGCTGTTTTTT
CASSLESGTGIPGELFF
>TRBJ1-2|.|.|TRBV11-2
TGTGCCAGCAGTCCTGACGGAGGCTATGGCTACACCTTC
CASSPDGGYGYTF
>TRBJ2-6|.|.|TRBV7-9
TGTGCCAGCAGCTCGGTTGCTGGGGCCAACGTCCTGACTTTC
CASSSVAGANVLTF
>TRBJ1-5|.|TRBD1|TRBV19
TGTGCCAGTAGTGTCGGACAGGGGGCGCTTAATCAGCCCCAGCATTTT
CASSVGQGALNQPQHF
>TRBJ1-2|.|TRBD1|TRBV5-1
TGCGCCAGCAGCCTCGACAGGGTCGGGGGCTACACCTTC
CASSLDRVGGYTF
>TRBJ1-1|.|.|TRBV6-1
TGTGCCAGCAGGCGACAGGTAAAGAGCACTGAAGCTTTCTTT
CASRRQVKSTEAFF
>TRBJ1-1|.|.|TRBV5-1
TGCGCCAGCAGCCGCCAGGACAGAAACACTGAAGCTTTCTTT
CASSRQDRNTEAFF
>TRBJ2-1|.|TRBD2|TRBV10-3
TGTGCCATCAGCCTGACTAGCCTCTCCTACAATGAGCAGTTCTTC
CAISLTSLSYNEQFF
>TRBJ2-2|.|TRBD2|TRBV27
TGTGCCAGCAGTCCCTTAGCGGGAGGGCCCTGGAGCACCGGGGAGCTGTTTTTT
CASSPLAGGPWSTGELFF
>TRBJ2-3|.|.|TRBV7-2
TGTGCCAGCAGCTTGACTTACACAGATACGCAGTATTTT
CASSLTYTDTQYF
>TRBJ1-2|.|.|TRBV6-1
TGTGCCAGCAGTGAATTCAGGGTGTATGGCTACACCTTC
CASSEFRVYGYTF
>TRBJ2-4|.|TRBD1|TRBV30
TGTGCCTGGAGTCAGGGGGACAGGGGAATTCAGTACTTC
CAWSQGDRGIQYF
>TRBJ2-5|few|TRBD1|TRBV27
TGTGCCAGCGGACAGGGAAAAGAGACCCAGTACTTC
CASGQGKETQYF
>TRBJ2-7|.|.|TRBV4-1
TGCGCCAGCAGCCGCCTAGGGGACTTCTCCTACGAGCAGTACTTC
CASSRLGDFSYEQYF
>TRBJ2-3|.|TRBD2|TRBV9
TGTGCCAGCAGCCCCCTAGCGGGAGCGACAGATACGCAGTATTTT
CASSPLAGATDTQYF
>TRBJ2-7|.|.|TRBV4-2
TGTGCCAGCAGCCAAGAGTCAAGGGGCTCCCCCTACGAGCAGTACTTC
CASSQESRGSPYEQYF
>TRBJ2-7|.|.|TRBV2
TGTGCCAGCAGTACCAGAGACAGGTACGAGCAGTACTTC
CASSTRDRYEQYF
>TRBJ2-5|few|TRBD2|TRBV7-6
TGTGCCAGCAGCTCGCGTGGCGGGAGGGCCCAAGAGACCCAGTACTTC
CASSSRGGRAQETQYF
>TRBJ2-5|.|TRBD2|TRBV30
TGTGCCTGGAGGGGGGGACTACGAGAGACCCAGTACTTC
CAWRGGLRETQYF
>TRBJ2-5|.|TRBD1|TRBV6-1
TGTGCCAGCAGTGAAGGGACAGGGGGCCAAGAGACCCAGTACTTC
CASSEGTGGQETQYF
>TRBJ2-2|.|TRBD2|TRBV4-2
TGTGCCAGCAGCCAAGAACTAGCGGGAGGGCCTTGGATAGCCGGGGAGCTGTTTTTT
CASSQELAGGPWIAGELFF
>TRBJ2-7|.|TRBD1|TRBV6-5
TGTGCCAGCAGTTTTTCCTGGACAGGGACCTACGAGCAGTACTTC
CASSFSWTGTYEQYF
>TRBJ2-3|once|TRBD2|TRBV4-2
TGTGCCAGCAGCCAGGGACTAGCGGGTAGCACAGATACGCAGTATTTT
CASSQGLAGSTDTQYF
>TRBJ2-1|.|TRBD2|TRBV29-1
TGCAGCGTTGTGTCGACTAGCGGGAGGAGCCATGAGCAGTTCTTC
CSVVSTSGRSHEQFF
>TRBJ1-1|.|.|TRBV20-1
TGCAGTGCTAGAGATATGGGCGAAGCTTTCTTT
CSARDMGEAFF
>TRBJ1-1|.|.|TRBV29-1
TGCAGCGCGTCCGGGACATTGAACACTGAAGCTTTCTTT
CSASGTLNTEAFF
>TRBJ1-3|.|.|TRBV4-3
TGCGCCAGCAGCCAAAGTTTAGGGGACATCTCTGGAAACACCATATATTTT
CASSQSLGDISGNTIYF
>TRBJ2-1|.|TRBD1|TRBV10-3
TGTGCCATAGCCCGGGACAGCAATGAGCAGTTCTTC
CAIARDSNEQFF
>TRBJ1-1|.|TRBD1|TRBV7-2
TGTGCCAGCAGCTTATCTGGGACAGCCACTGAAGCTTTCTTT
CASSLSGTATEAFF